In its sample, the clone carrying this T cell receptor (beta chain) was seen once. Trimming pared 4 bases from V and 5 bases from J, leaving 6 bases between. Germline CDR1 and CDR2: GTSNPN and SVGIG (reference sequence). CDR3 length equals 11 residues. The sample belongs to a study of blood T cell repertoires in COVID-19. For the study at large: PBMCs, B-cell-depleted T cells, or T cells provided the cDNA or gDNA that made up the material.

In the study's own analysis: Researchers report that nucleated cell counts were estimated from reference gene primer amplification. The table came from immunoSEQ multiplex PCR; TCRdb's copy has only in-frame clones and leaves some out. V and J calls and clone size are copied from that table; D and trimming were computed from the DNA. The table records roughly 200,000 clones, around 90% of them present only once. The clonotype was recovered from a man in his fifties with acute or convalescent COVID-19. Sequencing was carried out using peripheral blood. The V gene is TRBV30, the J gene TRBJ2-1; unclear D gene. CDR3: CAWTGNNEQFF. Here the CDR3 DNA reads TGTGCCTGGACAGGTAACAATGAGCAGTTCTTC.